The rows below give T cell receptor beta chains drawn from one sample of a study of T cells in Graves' hyperthyroidism and ophthalmopathy. One entry per CDR3 protein, called by TCRdb with MiXCR from the multiplex PCR reads. The sample lists some 370,000 distinct CDR3 sequences, about 17% occurring once. Sequencing was carried out using blood. The source of these receptors is a woman aged 25 to 45 with Graves' hyperthyroidism that later progressed to Graves' ophthalmopathy. Both conserved end residues are part of each CDR3. The D gene is left open where the match is weak. Expanded clones are given a class, and other clones once, few, many or no size at all.

d_call: TRBD2; v_call: TRBV4-1; clone_size: -; j_call: TRBJ2-7; cdr3_aa: CASSHRDYNSYEQYF; cdr3_nt: TGCGCCAGCAGCCATCGGGACTATAATTCCTACGAGCAGTACTTC
d_call: TRBD1; v_call: TRBV19; clone_size: many; j_call: TRBJ1-5; cdr3_aa: CASSPSPGQRLYSNQPQHF; cdr3_nt: TGTGCCAGTAGTCCCTCCCCGGGACAGAGGTTGTATAGCAATCAGCCCCAGCATTTT
d_call: TRBD1; v_call: TRBV28; clone_size: many; j_call: TRBJ1-1; cdr3_aa: CASSYRGHTEAFF; cdr3_nt: TGTGCCAGCAGTTACAGGGGCCACACTGAAGCTTTCTTT
d_call: TRBD2; v_call: TRBV7-9; clone_size: many; j_call: TRBJ2-2; cdr3_aa: CASRIEGLLAKFRNTGELFF; cdr3_nt: TGTGCCAGCAGAATAGAGGGTCTACTAGCGAAATTCCGAAACACCGGGGAGCTGTTTTTT
d_call: TRBD2; v_call: TRBV27; clone_size: many; j_call: TRBJ2-7; cdr3_aa: CASSLRSGRVVPYEQYF; cdr3_nt: TGTGCCAGCAGTTTAAGATCCGGGAGGGTAGTGCCCTACGAGCAGTACTTC
d_call: -; v_call: TRBV4-1; clone_size: few; j_call: TRBJ2-2; cdr3_aa: CASSLDGANTGELFF; cdr3_nt: TGCGCCAGCAGCCTGGACGGGGCGAACACCGGGGAGCTGTTTTTT
d_call: -; v_call: TRBV5-5; clone_size: few; j_call: TRBJ2-1; cdr3_aa: CASSPDRPKLDNEQFF; cdr3_nt: TGTGCCAGCAGCCCGGACCGACCGAAACTAGACAATGAGCAGTTCTTC
d_call: -; v_call: TRBV7-9; clone_size: -; j_call: TRBJ1-5; cdr3_aa: CASSLGAAGRGNQPQHF; cdr3_nt: TGTGCCAGCAGCTTAGGGGCCGCAGGTCGTGGCAATCAGCCCCAGCATTTT
d_call: TRBD2; v_call: TRBV20-1; clone_size: many; j_call: TRBJ2-7; cdr3_aa: CSATGTSGSFVVESYEQYF; cdr3_nt: TGCAGTGCTACCGGGACTAGCGGGAGTTTTGTAGTGGAATCCTACGAGCAGTACTTC
d_call: TRBD2; v_call: TRBV2; clone_size: many; j_call: TRBJ2-1; cdr3_aa: CASSLRGGGINEQFF; cdr3_nt: TGTGCCAGCAGCCTGCGGGGGGGGGGCATTAATGAGCAGTTCTTC
d_call: -; v_call: TRBV28; clone_size: many; j_call: TRBJ2-7; cdr3_aa: CASSSSGQAYEQYF; cdr3_nt: TGTGCCAGCAGTTCCAGCGGGCAGGCCTACGAGCAGTACTTC
d_call: -; v_call: TRBV6-5; clone_size: many; j_call: TRBJ2-1; cdr3_aa: CASSYGVSLENEQFF; cdr3_nt: TGTGCCAGCAGTTATGGAGTTTCCCTGGAGAATGAGCAGTTCTTC
d_call: -; v_call: TRBV3-1; clone_size: -; j_call: TRBJ2-1; cdr3_aa: CAGSQPTRGAPYNEQFF; cdr3_nt: TGTGCCGGCAGCCAACCCACAAGGGGCGCTCCCTACAATGAGCAGTTCTTC
d_call: -; v_call: TRBV27; clone_size: many; j_call: TRBJ1-2; cdr3_aa: CASSLSHPGGIYGYTF; cdr3_nt: TGTGCCAGCAGTTTATCCCACCCCGGCGGGATCTATGGCTACACCTTC
d_call: -; v_call: TRBV5-1; clone_size: many; j_call: TRBJ1-1; cdr3_aa: CASSLERGNTEAFF; cdr3_nt: TGCGCCAGCAGCTTGGAACGGGGGAACACTGAAGCTTTCTTT
d_call: -; v_call: TRBV20-1; clone_size: few; j_call: TRBJ2-7; cdr3_aa: CSARGGGDEQYF; cdr3_nt: TGCAGTGCTAGAGGCGGGGGCGACGAGCAGTACTTC
d_call: TRBD2; v_call: TRBV20-1; clone_size: -; j_call: TRBJ2-7; cdr3_aa: CSARSLAGGQYF; cdr3_nt: TGCAGTGCCAGATCTCTAGCGGGGGGGCAGTACTTC
d_call: TRBD1; v_call: TRBV27; clone_size: many; j_call: TRBJ2-2; cdr3_aa: CASMRTGGTGELFF; cdr3_nt: TGTGCCAGCATGAGGACAGGGGGCACCGGGGAGCTGTTTTTT
d_call: -; v_call: TRBV27; clone_size: many; j_call: TRBJ1-2; cdr3_aa: CASSFLPEGFGGYTF; cdr3_nt: TGTGCCAGCAGTTTCCTTCCCGAAGGGTTTGGCGGCTACACCTTC
d_call: -; v_call: TRBV4-2; clone_size: few; j_call: TRBJ2-1; cdr3_aa: CASSQDRGGNEQFF; cdr3_nt: TGTGCCAGCAGCCAAGATAGGGGAGGCAATGAGCAGTTCTTC
d_call: TRBD1; v_call: TRBV5-1; clone_size: few; j_call: TRBJ1-5; cdr3_aa: CASSFAGGAGQPQHF; cdr3_nt: TGCGCCAGCAGCTTCGCAGGGGGCGCAGGTCAGCCCCAGCATTTT
d_call: TRBD1; v_call: TRBV2; clone_size: many; j_call: TRBJ2-7; cdr3_aa: CASSEGDSLPYEQYF; cdr3_nt: TGTGCCAGCAGTGAAGGGGACAGCCTTCCCTACGAGCAGTACTTC
d_call: TRBD2; v_call: TRBV3-1; clone_size: -; j_call: TRBJ2-5; cdr3_aa: CASRSRTSGKETQYF; cdr3_nt: TGTGCCAGCAGATCTCGGACTAGCGGAAAAGAGACCCAGTACTTC
d_call: TRBD1; v_call: TRBV6-1; clone_size: many; j_call: TRBJ2-2; cdr3_aa: CASRPITGTGVGTGELFF; cdr3_nt: TGTGCCAGCAGACCCATCACCGGGACAGGGGTGGGCACCGGGGAGCTGTTTTTT
d_call: TRBD1; v_call: TRBV20-1; clone_size: many; j_call: TRBJ1-6; cdr3_aa: CSAPSGGGTNSPLHF; cdr3_nt: TGCAGTGCTCCCTCCGGAGGGGGCACTAATTCACCCCTCCACTTT
d_call: -; v_call: TRBV19; clone_size: many; j_call: TRBJ2-2; cdr3_aa: CASSIAYGHTGELFF; cdr3_nt: TGTGCCAGTAGTATAGCTTATGGGCACACCGGGGAGCTGTTTTTT
d_call: -; v_call: TRBV7-8; clone_size: many; j_call: TRBJ2-3; cdr3_aa: CASSLARWGGADTQYF; cdr3_nt: TGTGCCAGCAGCTTAGCGCGGTGGGGGGGCGCAGATACGCAGTATTTT
d_call: -; v_call: TRBV5-1; clone_size: many; j_call: TRBJ2-3; cdr3_aa: CASSFRSSSASADTQYF; cdr3_nt: TGCGCCAGCAGCTTCCGATCCTCTAGCGCTTCGGCAGATACGCAGTATTTT
d_call: TRBD1; v_call: TRBV5-5; clone_size: -; j_call: TRBJ1-2; cdr3_aa: CASSLDFGQGAFIGYTF; cdr3_nt: TGTGCCAGCAGCTTGGATTTTGGACAGGGGGCATTTATTGGCTACACCTTC
d_call: -; v_call: TRBV28; clone_size: -; j_call: TRBJ2-3; cdr3_aa: CASSLVGTQYF; cdr3_nt: TGTGCCAGCAGTTTAGTTGGTACGCAGTATTTT
d_call: -; v_call: TRBV5-8; clone_size: few; j_call: TRBJ2-5; cdr3_aa: CASFRDFQETQYF; cdr3_nt: TGTGCCAGCTTCCGGGACTTTCAAGAGACCCAGTACTTC
d_call: TRBD2; v_call: TRBV5-1; clone_size: -; j_call: TRBJ2-1; cdr3_aa: CASSWALAGGRGSYNEQFF; cdr3_nt: TGCGCCAGCAGCTGGGCCCTCGCGGGAGGGCGGGGCTCCTACAATGAGCAGTTCTTC
d_call: -; v_call: TRBV5-1; clone_size: -; j_call: TRBJ2-7; cdr3_aa: CASSLLGSNAYPYEQYF; cdr3_nt: TGTGCCAGCAGCCTCCTAGGATCTAACGCCTACCCCTACGAGCAGTACTTC
d_call: TRBD1; v_call: TRBV20-1; clone_size: -; j_call: TRBJ1-6; cdr3_aa: CSAQTGTEVTPLHF; cdr3_nt: TGCAGTGCTCAGACGGGGACAGAGGTAACACCCCTCCACTTT
d_call: -; v_call: TRBV19; clone_size: many; j_call: TRBJ2-2; cdr3_aa: CASSPTAFDTGELFF; cdr3_nt: TGTGCCAGTAGTCCCACCGCGTTCGACACCGGGGAGCTGTTTTTT
d_call: -; v_call: TRBV6-7; clone_size: -; j_call: TRBJ2-3; cdr3_aa: CASPYRRPGDTQYF; cdr3_nt: TGTGCCAGCCCTTATCGGAGGCCGGGGGATACGCAGTATTTT
d_call: TRBD1; v_call: TRBV20-1; clone_size: -; j_call: TRBJ1-6; cdr3_aa: CSAWGQGDSSPLHF; cdr3_nt: TGCAGTGCTTGGGGACAGGGTGATTCGTCACCCCTCCACTTT
d_call: -; v_call: TRBV9; clone_size: few; j_call: TRBJ2-6; cdr3_aa: CASSFGLSGANVLTF; cdr3_nt: TGTGCCAGCAGCTTTGGACTCTCTGGGGCCAACGTCCTGACTTTC
d_call: -; v_call: TRBV6-2/TRBV6-3; clone_size: few; j_call: TRBJ2-3; cdr3_aa: CASSYQQGFPQYF; cdr3_nt: TGTGCCAGCAGTTATCAACAGGGTTTTCCTCAGTATTTT
d_call: -; v_call: TRBV20-1; clone_size: many; j_call: TRBJ2-1; cdr3_aa: CSAPPGAEQFF; cdr3_nt: TGCAGTGCTCCGCCGGGGGCGGAGCAGTTCTTC
d_call: -; v_call: TRBV29-1; clone_size: -; j_call: TRBJ2-7; cdr3_aa: CSVEDPEGKGYEQYF; cdr3_nt: TGCAGCGTTGAAGATCCGGAGGGGAAAGGCTACGAGCAGTACTTC
d_call: -; v_call: TRBV19; clone_size: -; j_call: TRBJ1-1; cdr3_aa: CASSYKRNTEAFF; cdr3_nt: TGTGCCAGTAGTTACAAACGCAACACTGAAGCTTTCTTT
d_call: -; v_call: TRBV5-1; clone_size: many; j_call: TRBJ1-1; cdr3_aa: CASSHYHGNTEAFF; cdr3_nt: TGCGCCAGCAGCCATTACCACGGGAACACTGAAGCTTTCTTT
d_call: -; v_call: TRBV20-1; clone_size: many; j_call: TRBJ1-5; cdr3_aa: CSARDPGNGNQPQHF; cdr3_nt: TGCAGTGCTAGAGATCCGGGGAATGGCAATCAGCCCCAGCATTTT
d_call: -; v_call: TRBV19; clone_size: -; j_call: TRBJ1-2; cdr3_aa: CASSRGVMNYGYTF; cdr3_nt: TGTGCCAGTAGTAGAGGAGTCATGAACTATGGCTACACCTTC
d_call: TRBD1; v_call: TRBV28; clone_size: -; j_call: TRBJ2-1; cdr3_aa: CASSSRDRGDSNEQFF; cdr3_nt: TGTGCCAGCAGTTCCAGGGACAGGGGGGATTCCAATGAGCAGTTCTTC
d_call: -; v_call: TRBV11-2; clone_size: many; j_call: TRBJ1-2; cdr3_aa: CASSLGSDIIYGYTF; cdr3_nt: TGTGCCAGCAGCTTAGGGTCGGACATCATCTATGGCTACACCTTC
d_call: -; v_call: TRBV7-8; clone_size: many; j_call: TRBJ1-3; cdr3_aa: CASSLAGVPGNTIYF; cdr3_nt: TGTGCCAGCAGCTTAGCGGGCGTTCCTGGAAACACCATATATTTT